This TCR beta chain was documented in a study of response to subunit inactivated influenza vaccine. This clonotype occurred a few times. What it binds is not known. Study-wide findings and caveats: Each seasonal influenza vaccination recruits few new T cells, the authors suggested.

TCRdb reprocessed the RT-PCR reads with MiXCR, giving one entry per CDR3 protein. The sample yields over 750,000 distinct CDR3 sequences, approximately 21% seen once. The CDR3 contains 12 residues. Trimming shortened V by 4 bases and J by 8 bases, and 14 bases separated the two germline ends. Germline V gene lookup returns CDR1 SQVTM and CDR2 ANQGSEA. The TCR was taken from a man aged 50 or older who received an inactivated influenza vaccine. The sequencing used PBMCs from blood, collected 5 days after vaccination. This chain connects TRBV29-1 to TRBJ1-2; possibly TRBD1 for D (6 bases). The CDR3 nucleotides are TGCAGCGTTGGGTTCGGGGGGCGCGGCTACACCTTC. Translating gives CSVGFGGRGYTF.